This TCR beta chain came from a study of T cell repertoires in aging, cancer and after chemotherapy. Study-level background: Paired samples before and after chemotherapy came from chronic lymphocytic leukemia patients on fludarabine- or bendamustine-based regimens.

Rearranged V-D-J TRB sequences were amplified with a mixed TRB-A/B primer pool. MiXCR, applied by TCRdb to the multiplex PCR reads, yields one record per CDR3 protein. The sample has 920 or so distinct CDR3 sequences; 20% to 30% are singletons. TCR beta rearrangements were amplified from peripheral blood genomic DNA. Overall study findings and caveats: Rebound thymic output was suggested by rising median generation probability during chemotherapy in each cancer cohort. Healthy donors lost TCR diversity with age mainly through richness, cancer patients through richness and evenness. The repertoire data cannot show anything about immunological memory following chemotherapy.

By sample fraction, this clonotype is large. The antigen remains unidentified. Per germline, CDR1 SQVTM and CDR2 ANQGSEA. The length of the CDR3 is 14 residues. The germline V and J ends were trimmed by 1 base and 5 bases, with 14 bases remaining between them. The chain has TRBV29-1 and TRBJ1-2; TRBD1 is a possible D gene (6 bases). The specimen sequenced was blood. The sequence derives from a human donor with a blood cancer. CDR3 amino acids: CSVEVQGSIYGYTF. The CDR3 bases are TGCAGCGTTGAAGTCCAGGGGTCCATATATGGCTACACCTTC.